The rows below give T cell receptor beta chains drawn from one sample of a study of cytomegalovirus exposure and HLA in healthy donors. Here immunoSEQ multiplex PCR was the method, and the copy in TCRdb shows in-frame clones only, minus some. The table has about 150,000 clones, around 80% seen once. The sequenced sample was PBMCs. These receptors all come from a man aged 35 to 55 in good health and CMV-seropositive. CDR3s include the opening cysteine and the closing phenylalanine or tryptophan. The order of the fields is J gene, clone size, D gene, V gene, CDR3 protein, CDR3 DNA. A D gene is named only where the DNA matches it firmly. The listing skips clone size in some rows; elsewhere it reads once, few, many or a size class.

j_gene: TRBJ1-2
abundance: few
d_gene: TRBD1
v_gene: TRBV7-9
CDR3aa: CASSSGTAKFFNYGYTF
CDR3nt: TGTGCCAGCAGTTCCGGGACAGCCAAGTTCTTTAACTATGGCTACACCTTC

j_gene: TRBJ2-7
abundance: -
d_gene: TRBD2
v_gene: TRBV6-5
CDR3aa: CASSYYGGDEQYF
CDR3nt: TGTGCCAGCAGTTACTATGGGGGGGACGAGCAGTACTTC

j_gene: TRBJ2-3
abundance: -
d_gene: TRBD2
v_gene: TRBV28
CDR3aa: CASSARLAGGLDTQYF
CDR3nt: TGTGCCAGCAGTGCCCGACTAGCGGGAGGATTAGATACGCAGTATTTT

j_gene: TRBJ2-2
abundance: -
d_gene: -
v_gene: TRBV11-3
CDR3aa: CASSPRTISTGELFF
CDR3nt: TGTGCCAGCAGCCCCCGGACTATATCCACCGGGGAGCTGTTTTTT

j_gene: TRBJ1-2
abundance: -
d_gene: TRBD1
v_gene: TRBV10-3
CDR3aa: CAISQGAGYTF
CDR3nt: TGTGCCATCAGCCAGGGGGCGGGCTACACCTTC

j_gene: TRBJ1-1
abundance: few
d_gene: TRBD1
v_gene: TRBV4-2
CDR3aa: CASSQEQGIGTEAFF
CDR3nt: TGTGCCAGCAGCCAAGAACAGGGGATCGGCACTGAAGCTTTCTTT

j_gene: TRBJ1-2
abundance: -
d_gene: TRBD1
v_gene: TRBV7-9
CDR3aa: CSSRDSLDNYGYTF
CDR3nt: TGTTCCAGCAGGGACAGCCTCGACAACTATGGCTACACCTTC

j_gene: TRBJ1-5
abundance: -
d_gene: TRBD1
v_gene: TRBV27
CDR3aa: CASSFSQQGKINQPQHF
CDR3nt: TGTGCCAGCAGTTTTTCCCAACAGGGGAAGATCAATCAGCCCCAGCATTTT

j_gene: TRBJ2-7
abundance: -
d_gene: TRBD2
v_gene: TRBV2
CDR3aa: CASRGTSGLTPYEQYF
CDR3nt: TGTGCCAGCAGAGGGACTAGCGGGCTCACACCCTACGAGCAGTACTTC

j_gene: TRBJ2-1
abundance: -
d_gene: -
v_gene: TRBV5-8
CDR3aa: CASSGGFNEQFF
CDR3nt: TGTGCCAGCAGCGGGGGGTTCAATGAGCAGTTCTTC

j_gene: TRBJ2-5
abundance: -
d_gene: TRBD2
v_gene: TRBV29-1
CDR3aa: CSVAAGRAETQYF
CDR3nt: TGCAGCGTTGCCGCCGGGAGGGCGGAGACCCAGTACTTC

j_gene: TRBJ2-6
abundance: once
d_gene: TRBD1
v_gene: TRBV5-1
CDR3aa: CASSGQGANVLTF
CDR3nt: TGCGCCAGCAGCGGACAGGGAGCCAACGTCCTGACTTTC

j_gene: TRBJ1-5
abundance: -
d_gene: TRBD1
v_gene: TRBV28
CDR3aa: CASSTRTGDSNQPQHF
CDR3nt: TGTGCCAGCAGTACACGGACAGGGGATAGCAATCAGCCCCAGCATTTT

j_gene: TRBJ1-2
abundance: -
d_gene: -
v_gene: TRBV5-1
CDR3aa: CASSLATGDGYTF
CDR3nt: TGCGCCAGCAGCTTAGCTACAGGTGATGGCTACACCTTC

j_gene: TRBJ1-2
abundance: -
d_gene: -
v_gene: TRBV9
CDR3aa: CASSGGDRVGYTF
CDR3nt: TGTGCCAGCAGCGGGGGGGACCGCGTGGGCTACACCTTC

j_gene: TRBJ1-4
abundance: -
d_gene: TRBD1
v_gene: TRBV9
CDR3aa: CASSARTGGSGEKLFF
CDR3nt: TGTGCCAGCAGCGCCCGGACAGGGGGCAGTGGTGAAAAACTGTTTTTT

j_gene: TRBJ2-3
abundance: -
d_gene: TRBD2
v_gene: TRBV29-1
CDR3aa: CSVEMASGSTDTQYF
CDR3nt: TGCAGCGTTGAAATGGCTAGCGGGAGCACAGATACGCAGTATTTT

j_gene: TRBJ2-1
abundance: few
d_gene: -
v_gene: TRBV5-8
CDR3aa: CASSRGLYNEQFF
CDR3nt: TGTGCCAGCAGCAGGGGACTCTACAATGAGCAGTTCTTC

j_gene: TRBJ2-5
abundance: -
d_gene: -
v_gene: TRBV6-1
CDR3aa: CASSGSLAGPKETQYF
CDR3nt: TGTGCCAGCAGTGGGTCCTTGGCGGGTCCTAAAGAGACCCAGTACTTC

j_gene: TRBJ2-5
abundance: -
d_gene: -
v_gene: TRBV5-1
CDR3aa: CASSQGLRDGETQYF
CDR3nt: TGCGCCAGCAGCCAGGGGCTGAGGGACGGAGAGACCCAGTACTTC

j_gene: TRBJ1-2
abundance: -
d_gene: -
v_gene: TRBV4-2
CDR3aa: CASSQDTKGTIIAF
CDR3nt: TGTGCCAGCAGCCAAGATACGAAGGGGACAATCATCGCCTTC

j_gene: TRBJ2-1
abundance: -
d_gene: -
v_gene: TRBV5-1
CDR3aa: CASTPQASSYNEQFF
CDR3nt: TGCGCCAGCACCCCCCAAGCGAGCTCCTACAATGAGCAGTTCTTC

j_gene: TRBJ2-3
abundance: few
d_gene: TRBD2
v_gene: TRBV25-1
CDR3aa: CASSVLAGGPGDTQYF
CDR3nt: TGTGCCAGCAGTGTCCTAGCGGGAGGGCCAGGGGATACGCAGTATTTT

j_gene: TRBJ2-2
abundance: -
d_gene: -
v_gene: TRBV11-2
CDR3aa: CASSLGRGGTGELFF
CDR3nt: TGTGCCAGCAGCTTAGGAAGGGGCGGCACCGGGGAGCTGTTTTTT

j_gene: TRBJ2-5
abundance: few
d_gene: -
v_gene: TRBV11-3
CDR3aa: CASSFNLQETQYF
CDR3nt: TGTGCCAGCAGCTTTAACTTACAAGAGACCCAGTACTTC

j_gene: TRBJ2-3
abundance: -
d_gene: -
v_gene: TRBV5-3
CDR3aa: CAYTPGAGSPTQYF
CDR3nt: TGTGCCTACACCCCAGGGGCCGGATCCCCTACGCAGTATTTT

j_gene: TRBJ2-1
abundance: -
d_gene: -
v_gene: TRBV29-1
CDR3aa: CSVMTSDYNEQFF
CDR3nt: TGCAGCGTTATGACTAGTGACTACAATGAGCAGTTCTTC

j_gene: TRBJ2-1
abundance: -
d_gene: TRBD2
v_gene: TRBV5-1
CDR3aa: CASSFSGRASNEQFF
CDR3nt: TGCGCCAGCAGCTTTAGCGGGAGGGCCTCAAATGAGCAGTTCTTC

j_gene: TRBJ1-5
abundance: -
d_gene: -
v_gene: TRBV15
CDR3aa: CATSRDTRSNQPQHF
CDR3nt: TGTGCCACCAGCAGGGACACCCGAAGCAATCAGCCCCAGCATTTT

j_gene: TRBJ1-2
abundance: -
d_gene: -
v_gene: TRBV4-1
CDR3aa: CASSHPAQPGGYTF
CDR3nt: TGCGCCAGCAGCCACCCTGCGCAGCCAGGGGGCTACACCTTC

j_gene: TRBJ1-5
abundance: -
d_gene: -
v_gene: TRBV5-1
CDR3aa: CASSAGTLGQPQHF
CDR3nt: TGCGCCAGCAGCGCCGGGACTTTAGGTCAGCCCCAGCATTTT

j_gene: TRBJ2-1
abundance: -
d_gene: -
v_gene: TRBV7-9
CDR3aa: CASSPRSRGNEQFF
CDR3nt: TGTGCCAGCAGCCCCCGGTCACGGGGAAATGAGCAGTTCTTC

j_gene: TRBJ2-5
abundance: -
d_gene: -
v_gene: TRBV5-1
CDR3aa: CASTRRTGVEAQYF
CDR3nt: TGCGCCAGCACCCGAAGGACGGGGGTAGAGGCCCAGTACTTC

j_gene: TRBJ1-2
abundance: -
d_gene: -
v_gene: TRBV5-1
CDR3aa: CASSSTVDGYTF
CDR3nt: TGCGCCAGCAGCTCGACAGTTGATGGCTACACCTTC

j_gene: TRBJ1-6
abundance: -
d_gene: -
v_gene: TRBV30
CDR3aa: CAWSGAPYNSPLHF
CDR3nt: TGTGCCTGGAGTGGGGCACCCTATAATTCACCCCTCCACTTT

j_gene: TRBJ1-6
abundance: few
d_gene: -
v_gene: TRBV19
CDR3aa: CASSMSRGYNSPLHF
CDR3nt: TGTGCCAGTAGTATGTCCAGGGGTTATAATTCACCCCTCCACTTT